The following is a T cell receptor beta chain sequence with its context. Its recognized antigen is unknown. Base qualities are not at hand, and no much larger clone is one base apart. According to the study, the label for this sample's time point signals: 45 days after influenza vaccine administration. The CDR3 spans 16 residues, from the cysteine through the phenylalanine. Only the CDR3 region is kept as DNA, spanning 48 bases read in frame from base 1. Ends trimmed: V by 5 bases, J by 4 bases; bases unmatched to a gene: 10. Taken from the germline V gene, the CDR1 and CDR2 loops are SGHRS and YFSETQ. The sample belongs to a study of response to subunit inactivated influenza vaccine (dated by TCRdb to 2017 to 2018). About the full investigation: To follow how T cells responded to a trivalent subunit inactivated influenza vaccine, the researchers relied on deep quantitative profiling of the T cell receptor repertoire. Findings and caveats that apply to the study as a whole: The authors proposed that each seasonal influenza vaccination may bring in only a limited number of new T cells.

The protocol used for the library was RT-PCR. Instrument on record: Illumina HiSeq 2500. Starting from the raw public reads, TCRdb applied fastp trimming at Q25, assembled clones with MiXCR and retained in-frame beta chains. Each entry merges the rows of one CDR3 protein and shows their most common DNA and genes. This sample lists fewer than 700,000 distinct CDR3 sequences; over 10% were detected once. The ten largest clonotypes hold about an eighth of the sample. Sequencing was performed on PBMCs from blood, taken 45 days after vaccination. This clonotype originated in a man aged 45-65 years who received an inactivated influenza vaccine. Donor details come from another sample of the same person, matched by shared clones. The chain was built from TRBV5-1 and TRBJ2-3; 10 bases in the middle match TRBD1. The bases are TGCGCCAGCAGATACTTGGGACAGGGGCAAGCAGATACGCAGTATTTT. Its protein reads: CASRYLGQGQADTQYF.